This T cell receptor beta chain was identified during a study of blood T cell repertoires in COVID-19. Study at large: Sample material is recorded as cDNA or gDNA derived from T cells, B-cell-depleted T cells, or PBMCs.

The data were produced by immunoSEQ multiplex PCR, yet TCRdb's version contains in-frame clones alone and is incomplete. This sample carries tens of thousands of clones, over 75% of them seen once, and the ten largest clones take 3.5% to 4%. This CDR3 is built from 15 residues. The V gene lost 4 bases and the J gene lost 0 bases, with 12 bases spanning the gap. Germline CDR1 SNHLY, CDR2 FYNNEI. The receptor was isolated from a man aged 55 to 70 with acute or convalescent COVID-19. Sequenced sample: peripheral blood. The chain has TRBV2 and TRBJ2-5; D perhaps matches TRBD2 (5 bases). The CDR3 DNA is TGTGCCAGCAGTGTCCGGACGGGGAACCAAGAGACCCAGTACTTC. Encoded protein: CASSVRTGNQETQYF.